This TCR beta chain was observed in a study of T-cell memory formation after mild COVID-19. Study-wide results and caveats: Clones shrinking between day 15 and 85 showed a balanced CD4/CD8 split, and those that grew later tilted toward CD4+. A subset of responding clones appeared in pre-infection memory, suggesting cross-reactive memory joined.

V lost 3 bases and J lost 4; bases outside the gene matches: 8. Germline loops: CDR1 SGHRS, CDR2 YFSETQ. This CDR3 is 16 amino acids long. One entry per CDR3 protein, called by TCRdb with MiXCR from the 5' RACE reads. The data show around 300,000 distinct CDR3 sequences, approximately 20% seen once. About this clonotype: Its antigen is unknown.

Sequencing was performed on PBMCs or a T cell subset sorted from them (not recorded which). The chain links TRBV5-1 to TRBJ2-3; 10 bases are shared with TRBD1. The TCR sequence derives from a man aged 18-30 years who had mild COVID-19 (a few samples of this study predate the infection). Cell type and time point are not known. The CDR3 sequence is CASSSASGTGADTQYF. Written as DNA, the CDR3 is TGCGCCAGCAGCTCTGCCTCCGGGACAGGGGCAGATACGCAGTATTTT.